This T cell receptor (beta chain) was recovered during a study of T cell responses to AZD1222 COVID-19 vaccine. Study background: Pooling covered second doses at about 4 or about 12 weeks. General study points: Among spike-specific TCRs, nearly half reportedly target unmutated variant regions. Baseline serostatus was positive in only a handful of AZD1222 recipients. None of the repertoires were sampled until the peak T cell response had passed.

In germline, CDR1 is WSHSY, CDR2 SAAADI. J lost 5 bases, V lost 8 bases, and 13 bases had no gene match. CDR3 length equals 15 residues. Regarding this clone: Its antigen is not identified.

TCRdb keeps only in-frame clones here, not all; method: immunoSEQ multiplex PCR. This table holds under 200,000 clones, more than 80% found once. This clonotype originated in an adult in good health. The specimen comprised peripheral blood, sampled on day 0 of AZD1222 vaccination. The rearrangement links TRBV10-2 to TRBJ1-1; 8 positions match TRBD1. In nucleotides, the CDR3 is TGCGCCAGCGTACGTACAGGGGGGACGGGGACTGAAGCTTTCTTT. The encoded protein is CASVRTGGTGTEAFF.